The 5 T cell receptor beta chains below all came from one sample that was sequenced in a study of cytomegalovirus exposure and HLA in healthy donors. Researchers ran the PCR with 60 Vbeta and 13 Jbeta primers. TCRdb's copy holds only in-frame clones and misses some; the assay was immunoSEQ multiplex PCR. This sample's table reports 100,000 to 150,000 clones. Sequencing was performed on PBMCs. The receptor source for this set is a man younger than 45 in good health and CMV-seronegative.

V and J are TRBV30 and TRBJ2-2; TRBD1 aligns across 8 bases. Germline trimming cut 2 bases from V and 7 bases from J; bases unmatched to any gene: 9. Germline assignment: CDR1 GTSNPN and CDR2 SVGIG (reference sequence). CDR3 size: 15 residues. This chain's CDR3 is CAWSLGQGSGGELFF. CDR3 in DNA: TGTGCCTGGAGTCTCGGACAGGGAAGCGGCGGGGAGCTGTTTTTT. The full variable domain, its missing parts supplied by reference TRBV30 and TRBJ2-2, is SQTIHQWPATLVQPVGSPLSLECTVEGTSNPNLYWYRQAAGRGLQLLFYSVGIGQISSEVPQNLSASRPQDRQFILSSKKLLLSDSGFYLCAWSLGQGSGGELFFGEGSRLTVL.

The genes are TRBV6-5 and TRBJ2-7; D may be TRBD2 (6 bases). The CDR3 runs 15 residues. Germline CDR1 is MNHEY and CDR2 is SVGAGI. Deletions cut 6 bases from V and 2 bases from J, with 17 bases between. CDR3 bases: TGTGCCAGCAGCCGACTCGGGGGACTCGCCTACGAGCAGTACTTC. Translation gives CASSRLGGLAYEQYF.

The rearrangement uses TRBV18 and TRBJ1-4; D remains ambiguous. Germline assignment: CDR1 KGHSH and CDR2 LQKENI. The CDR3 is made up of 13 amino acids. V was cut by 0 bases and J by 7 bases, with 6 bases left in between. CDR3 residues: CASSPPSTEKLFF. CDR3 bases: TGTGCCAGCTCACCACCTTCTACTGAAAAACTGTTTTTT.

V is TRBV28 and J is TRBJ1-2; 9 bases map to TRBD1. The CDR3 has 13 amino acids. Germline CDR1 reads MDHEN; CDR2 reads SYDVKM. V lost 4 bases to trimming and J lost 4 bases; unmatched junction nucleotides: 1. This CDR3 is CASSSGQGYGYTF. The CDR3 region has the DNA TGTGCCAGCAGTTCGGGACAGGGCTATGGCTACACCTTC.

J is TRBJ2-5 and V is TRBV20-1; D is undetermined. This CDR3 spans 11 amino acids. The germline V gene encodes CDR1 DFQATT and CDR2 SNEGSKA (reference sequence). The V gene lost 8 bases and the J gene lost 2 bases, with 9 bases spanning the gap. The CDR3 region has the DNA TGCAGTCCCACCGAGCAAGAGACCCAGTACTTC. It is translated as CSPTEQETQYF.